These 30 T cell receptor beta chains were all obtained from the same sample, sequenced in a study. TCRdb re-called the 5' RACE reads with MiXCR, one entry per CDR3 protein. The sample contains 40,000 to 65,000 distinct CDR3 sequences, roughly 22% of which appear only once. The sample consisted of tumor-infiltrating naive CD4+ T cells sorted from the breast tumor. Documented subset: naive CD4+ T cells, CD4+CD45RA+CD25-. These receptors were taken from a female donor with breast cancer.

The genes are TRBV29-1 and TRBJ1-4; D remains ambiguous. CDR3 length equals 13 residues. Trimming left V 7 bases short and J 0 bases short, with 9 bases between. Germline lookup yields CDR1 SQVTM and CDR2 ANQGSEA. CDR3 in DNA: TGCAGCGCTGAGTCAGCAACTAATGAAAAACTGTTTTTT. This codes for CSAESATNEKLFF. Combining the CDR3 with reference TRBV29-1 and TRBJ1-4 gives the whole variable domain SAVISQKPSRDICQRGTSLTIQCQVDSQVTMMFWYRQQPGQSLTLIATANQGSEATYESGFVIDKFPISRPNLTFSTLTVSNMSPEDSSIYLCSAESATNEKLFFGSGTQLSVL.

The chain joins TRBV5-1 to TRBJ2-7; TRBD2 aligns across 8 bases. Germline V CDR1 and CDR2: SGHRS, YFSETQ. The CDR3 is 16 residues long. V gave up 5 bases and J gave up 0 bases; unmatched junction bases: 10. The CDR3 coding sequence is TGCGCCAGCAGTAGTGTGGCCGGGGGGGCCTCCTACGAGCAGTACTTC. Encoded protein: CASSSVAGGASYEQYF.

This sequence joins TRBV20-1 and TRBJ1-5; TRBD1 is a possible D gene (5 bases). CDR1 is DFQATT, CDR2 SNEGSKA, per germline (reference sequence). This CDR3 spans 14 amino acids. Trimming took 6 bases from V and 5 from J, leaving 17 bases between them. Here the CDR3 reads CSARRALGDQPQHF. The DNA for the CDR3 is TGCAGTGCCCGACGGGCCCTAGGGGATCAGCCCCAGCATTTT.

The chain employs TRBV20-1 and TRBJ2-7, with 8 bases fitting TRBD2. The CDR3 totals 16 residues. In germline, CDR1 is DFQATT, CDR2 SNEGSKA (reference sequence). V was clipped by 2 bases and J by 1 base; unmatched bases: 10. Written as DNA, the CDR3 is TGCAGTGCTAGAACGTTGGGTAGCGGGATTTCCTACGAGCAGTACTTC. Translated, it gives CSARTLGSGISYEQYF.

This clonotype was detected a few times. The V gene is TRBV5-1, the J gene TRBJ1-2; no clear D. The CDR3 loop spans 14 amino acids. The germline V and J ends were trimmed by 4 bases and 0 bases, with 10 bases remaining between them. The germline V gene encodes CDR1 SGHRS and CDR2 YFSETQ. This CDR3 reads CASSAQDANYGYTF. CDR3 sequence (DNA): TGCGCCAGCAGCGCCCAGGACGCTAACTATGGCTACACCTTC.

The count of this clonotype is one. The chain couples TRBV4-3 to TRBJ1-2; D not resolved. This CDR3 has 13 residues. Germline assignment: CDR1 LGHNA and CDR2 YSLEER. Trimming left V 4 bases short and J 5 bases short, with 11 bases between. CDR3 amino acids: CASSPEGVYGYTF. CDR3 DNA sequence: TGCGCCAGCAGCCCCGAGGGCGTTTATGGCTACACCTTC.

Regarding this clonotype: A junction boundary mismatches the germline segment, possibly from a read error. The chain uses TRBV5-1 and TRBJ1-1, with 7 bases that match TRBD1. The germline V gene encodes CDR1 SGHRS and CDR2 YFSETQ. This CDR3 is 14 amino acids long. The chain's CDR3 is CASSDQGGNTEAFF. The DNA for the CDR3 is TGCGCCAGCAGCGATCAGGGGGGGAACACTGAGGCTTTCTTT.

This clonotype was counted ten times or more. The chain carries TRBV20-1 and TRBJ2-7, with 10 nucleotides matching TRBD2. The V gene's germline CDR1 is DFQATT and CDR2 SNEGSKA (reference sequence). After removal of 3 bases from V and 0 bases from J, the junction contained 11 bases not matched to a gene. The CDR3 totals 17 residues. The CDR3 DNA reads TGCAGTGCTAGCAGCGGGTCGGCTAGCGGGAGCTCCTACGAGCAGTACTTC. Protein product: CSASSGSASGSSYEQYF.

The V gene is TRBV5-1, the J gene TRBJ2-5; D might be TRBD2 (6 bases). The CDR3 has 12 amino acids. Trimming shortened V by 2 bases and J by 4 bases, and 6 bases separated the two germline ends. Germline CDR1 reads SGHRS; CDR2 reads YFSETQ. The CDR3 DNA sequence: TGCGCCAGCAGCTTACTAGCAGAGACCCAGTACTTC. This codes for CASSLLAETQYF. Looking up the rest from reference TRBV5-1 and TRBJ2-5 gives the full variable domain: KAGVTQTPRYLIKTRGQQVTLSCSPISGHRSVSWYQQTPGQGLQFLFEYFSETQRNKGNFPGRFSGRQFSNSRSEMNVSTLELGDSALYLCASSLLAETQYFGPGTRLLVL.

This clonotype was found a few times. The rearrangement joins TRBV5-1 to TRBJ1-2; D uncertain. The CDR3 covers 15 residues. V lost 0 bases, J lost 1 base, and 10 bases lay in between. Germline V gene sequence: CDR1 SGHRS, CDR2 YFSETQ. CDR3 protein: CASSLAGGLNYGYTF. The CDR3 DNA reads TGCGCCAGCAGCTTGGCTGGAGGTCTTAACTATGGCTACACCTTC.

This clonotype appeared once. V usage is TRBV7-9 and J usage is TRBJ2-7, with TRBD1 as a possible D gene (6 bases). Germline CDR1 SEHNR, CDR2 FQNEAQ (reference sequence). Trimming took 6 bases from V and 1 from J, leaving 13 bases between them. This CDR3 contains 14 residues. The CDR3 reads CASSPDRFSYEQYF. CDR3 coding DNA: TGTGCCAGCAGTCCTGACAGGTTTTCCTACGAGCAGTACTTC.

This clonotype was detected many times. This chain joins TRBV15 and TRBJ1-1, with D possibly matching TRBD1 (6 bases). V was cut by 2 bases and J by 5 bases, with 24 bases left in between. CDR3 length: 18 residues. The germline CDR1 and CDR2 sequences are LNHNV and YYDKDF (reference sequence). The CDR3 reads CATSRQRARGAGRTEAFF. In DNA, the CDR3 is TGTGCCACCAGCAGACAAAGGGCCAGGGGCGCGGGGCGGACTGAAGCTTTCTTT.

This sequence joins TRBV7-2 and TRBJ2-1; D possibly corresponds to TRBD2 (6 bases). The V end lost 7 bases, the J end lost 2 bases, and 12 bases lay between the germline ends. CDR3 length: 14 residues. Germline V gene sequence: CDR1 SGHTA, CDR2 FQGNSA. CDR3 residues: CASIGTSAYNEQFF. The CDR3 nucleotides read TGTGCCAGCATTGGGACTTCAGCCTACAATGAGCAGTTCTTC. Supplemented by reference TRBV7-2 and TRBJ2-1, the full variable domain reads GAGVSQSPSNKVTEKGKDVELRCDPISGHTALYWYRQSLGQGLEFLIYFQGNSAPDKSGLPSDRFSAERTGGSVSTLTIQRTQQEDSAVYLCASIGTSAYNEQFFGPGTRLTVL.

This clonotype was counted at least ten times. The chain carries TRBV20-1 and TRBJ1-5, with TRBD1 matching 8 bases. Germline assignment: CDR1 DFQATT and CDR2 SNEGSKA (reference sequence). Germline trimming cut 5 bases from V and 7 bases from J; bases unmatched to any gene: 7. CDR3 length: 13 residues. As DNA, the CDR3 is TGCAGTGCTCGGGCAGGGGGCTGGCAGCCCCAGCATTTT. It codes for CSARAGGWQPQHF.

This clonotype has a handful of counts. The CDR3 region is CASSSLQNNEQFF. CDR3 bases: TGTGCCAGCTCCTCGCTGCAGAACAATGAGCAGTTCTTC. This chain connects TRBV18 to TRBJ2-1, with D unresolved. Germline CDR1 reads KGHSH; CDR2 reads LQKENI. CDR3 size: 13 residues. Trimming stripped 6 bases from V and 5 bases from J, with 11 bases between.

The chain is built from TRBV6-2 or TRBV6-3 and TRBJ1-5; D call uncertain. Germline CDR1 MNHEY, CDR2 SVGEGT. V gave up 6 bases and J gave up 6 bases, with 21 bases separating them. The CDR3 contains 16 residues. Written as DNA, the CDR3 is TGTGCCAGCAGCAGCGCCAAGGGCGGGTGGGTTCAGCCCCAGCATTTT. This translates into CASSSAKGGWVQPQHF.

The chain recombines TRBV10-1 with TRBJ1-1; D is unclear. This CDR3 contains 14 residues. Deletions cut 4 bases from V and 4 bases from J, with 13 bases between. CDR1 is WNHNN, CDR2 SYGVQD, per germline (reference sequence). CDR3 amino acids: CASSAGGAVTEAFF. Here the CDR3 DNA reads TGCGCCAGCAGTGCTGGCGGTGCTGTCACTGAAGCTTTCTTT.

This clonotype has only one observation. The chain has TRBV20-1 and TRBJ2-1, with D perhaps matching TRBD2 (6 bases). The CDR3 is 15 amino acids. Trimming took 5 bases from V and 6 from J, leaving 20 bases between them. Germline CDR1 DFQATT, CDR2 SNEGSKA (reference sequence). The CDR3 is CSAEGLAGRSNEQFF. The DNA for the CDR3 is TGCAGTGCTGAGGGGCTGGCGGGACGTTCCAATGAGCAGTTCTTC.

The V gene is TRBV7-2, the J gene TRBJ1-1, with a tentative D call TRBD1 (6 bases). V shed 4 bases and J shed 0 bases, with 6 bases lying between them. The germline V gene has CDR1 SGHTA and CDR2 FQGNSA. This CDR3 has 13 residues. For the CDR3, the DNA is TGTGCCAGCAGCTGGACAGTGAACACTGAAGCTTTCTTT. It encodes CASSWTVNTEAFF. Full variable domain (outside the CDR3, taken from reference TRBV7-2 and TRBJ1-1): GAGVSQSPSNKVTEKGKDVELRCDPISGHTALYWYRQSLGQGLEFLIYFQGNSAPDKSGLPSDRFSAERTGGSVSTLTIQRTQQEDSAVYLCASSWTVNTEAFFGQGTRLTVV.

By sample fraction, this clonotype is medium-sized. The V gene is TRBV11-2, the J gene TRBJ2-1; TRBD2 might be the D (5 bases). V dropped 2 bases and J dropped 8 bases, with 13 bases sitting between them. Per the germline V gene, CDR1 is SGHAT and CDR2 is FQNNGV. The CDR3 is 14 amino acids. The CDR3 DNA sequence: TGTGCCAGCAGCTTAATCCGGGATGGCGATGAGCAGTTCTTC. Residues: CASSLIRDGDEQFF. The entire variable domain, with the rest obtained from reference TRBV11-2 and TRBJ2-1, is as follows: EAGVAQSPRYKIIEKRQSVAFWCNPISGHATLYWYQQILGQGPKLLIQFQNNGVVDDSQLPKDRFSAERLKGVDSTLKIQPAKLEDSAVYLCASSLIRDGDEQFFGPGTRLTVL.

This clonotype occurred a few times. The chain links TRBV5-1 to TRBJ2-1; D may be TRBD2 (6 bases). The CDR3 totals 16 residues. Germline V gene sequence: CDR1 SGHRS, CDR2 YFSETQ. Trimming cost V 5 bases and J 7 bases, with 22 bases left between them. CDR3 coding DNA: TGCGCCAGCAGTGCCGGCGGGACGCTACAGCGGAATGAGCAGTTCTTC. Amino acids: CASSAGGTLQRNEQFF. The whole variable domain, filled in from reference TRBV5-1 and TRBJ2-1, reads KAGVTQTPRYLIKTRGQQVTLSCSPISGHRSVSWYQQTPGQGLQFLFEYFSETQRNKGNFPGRFSGRQFSNSRSEMNVSTLELGDSALYLCASSAGGTLQRNEQFFGPGTRLTVL.

This clonotype was found once. The V gene is TRBV7-2, the J gene TRBJ2-3; 7 bases map to TRBD2. CDR1 is SGHTA and CDR2 is FQGNSA in the germline V gene. The trim removed 4 bases at V and 4 bases at J, leaving 5 bases unmatched. The CDR3 runs to 14 residues. The CDR3, as DNA: TGTGCCAGCAGCTCCGGGACTACTGCAGATACGCAGTATTTT. It translates to CASSSGTTADTQYF.

The chain joins TRBV7-8 to TRBJ1-2; 8 nucleotides agree with TRBD1. This CDR3 has 14 amino acids. V shed 5 bases and J 4 bases; nucleotides not matched to a gene: 6. Germline V CDR1 and CDR2: SGHVS, FQNEAQ. Here the CDR3 reads CASSLDRGGYGYTF. DNA of the CDR3: TGTGCCAGCAGCCTAGACAGGGGTGGCTATGGCTACACCTTC.

The chain employs TRBV12-3 or TRBV12-4 and TRBJ2-3; no reliable D call. This CDR3 region has 16 residues. The V and J ends lost 5 bases and 1 base respectively, with 16 bases between them. The DNA for the CDR3 is TGTGCCAGCAGTCACAGCGAGGCTGACGGCACAGATACGCAGTATTTT. Translation gives CASSHSEADGTDTQYF.

The sample holds a few counts of this clonotype. The rearrangement links TRBV11-2 to TRBJ2-5; D not resolved. From germline, CDR1 is SGHAT and CDR2 FQNNGV. V dropped 5 bases and J dropped 6 bases, with 7 bases sitting between them. CDR3 length equals 11 residues. The CDR3 DNA is TGTGCCAGCAGCCCATCGAAGACCCAGTACTTC. Its translation is CASSPSKTQYF. The full variable domain, completed using reference TRBV11-2 and TRBJ2-5, is EAGVAQSPRYKIIEKRQSVAFWCNPISGHATLYWYQQILGQGPKLLIQFQNNGVVDDSQLPKDRFSAERLKGVDSTLKIQPAKLEDSAVYLCASSPSKTQYFGPGTRLLVL.

This clonotype was recorded at least ten times. This chain connects TRBV29-1 to TRBJ2-7; D gene unclear. CDR3 length: 11 residues. V was shortened by 5 bases and J by 0 bases, with 5 bases between the two germline ends. The germline CDR1 and CDR2 sequences are SQVTM and ANQGSEA. CDR3 protein: CSVRSSYEQYF. CDR3 bases: TGCAGCGTTCGTTCCTCCTACGAGCAGTACTTC.

As concerns this clonotype: No conserved phenylalanine or tryptophan is present at the end of the CDR3, so a read error is the likely explanation. The V call is TRBV24-1, the J call TRBJ1-4, with 7 nucleotides matching TRBD1. CDR3 length: 15 amino acids. Germline values: CDR1 KGHDR, CDR2 SFDVKD. The V gene end was trimmed by 2 bases and the J gene end by 5 bases; junction bases not matched to a gene: 4. The CDR3 nucleotides read TGTGCCACCAGTGATTCCGGGACAGTGAATGAAAAACTGTTTTCT. It yields the protein CATSDSGTVNEKLFS.

Concerning this clonotype itself: A read error may produce the germline difference seen at one junction end. The rearrangement uses TRBV28 and TRBJ1-2; D is ambiguous. This CDR3 comprises 12 residues. CDR1 and CDR2 (germline): MDHEN, SYDVKM. CDR3 protein: CASSGQRYGYTF. The CDR3 DNA follows: TGCGCCAGCAGTGGGCAGCGCTATGGCTACACCTTC.

This clonotype was seen many times. The rearrangement uses TRBV11-2 and TRBJ2-1; 7 nucleotides align to TRBD2. With 3 bases clipped from V and 10 bases from J, the junction kept 6 bases outside the gene matches. Germline V gene lookup returns CDR1 SGHAT and CDR2 FQNNGV. This CDR3 comprises 13 residues. CDR3 protein: CASSLPSGIEQFF. DNA for the CDR3: TGTGCCAGCAGCTTGCCGAGCGGGATCGAGCAGTTCTTC.

The genes are TRBV7-3 and TRBJ1-2; perhaps TRBD1 as D (6 bases). Germline CDR1 SGHTA, CDR2 FQGTGA. The CDR3 has 13 amino acids. V lost 5 bases and J 5 bases, leaving 12 bases between the germline ends. CDR3 residues: CASSLGGSYGYTF. The CDR3 bases are TGTGCCAGCAGCCTCGGGGGCTCTTATGGCTACACCTTC.